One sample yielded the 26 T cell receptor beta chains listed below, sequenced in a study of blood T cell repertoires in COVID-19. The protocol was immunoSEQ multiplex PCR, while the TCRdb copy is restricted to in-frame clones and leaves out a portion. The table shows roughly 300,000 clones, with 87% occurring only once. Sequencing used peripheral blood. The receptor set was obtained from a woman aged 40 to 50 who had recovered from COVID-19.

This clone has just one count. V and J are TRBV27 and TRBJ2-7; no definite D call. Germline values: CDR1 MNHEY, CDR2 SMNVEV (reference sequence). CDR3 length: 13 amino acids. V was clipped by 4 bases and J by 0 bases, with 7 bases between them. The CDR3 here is CASSSGSSYEQYF. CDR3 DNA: TGTGCCAGCAGTTCCGGGTCCTCCTACGAGCAGTACTTC.

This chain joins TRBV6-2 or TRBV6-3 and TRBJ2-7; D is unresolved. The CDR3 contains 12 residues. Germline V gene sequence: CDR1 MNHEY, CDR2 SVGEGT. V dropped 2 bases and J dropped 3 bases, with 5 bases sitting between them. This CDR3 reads CASSYILYEQYF. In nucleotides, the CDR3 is TGTGCCAGCAGTTACATCCTCTACGAGCAGTACTTC.

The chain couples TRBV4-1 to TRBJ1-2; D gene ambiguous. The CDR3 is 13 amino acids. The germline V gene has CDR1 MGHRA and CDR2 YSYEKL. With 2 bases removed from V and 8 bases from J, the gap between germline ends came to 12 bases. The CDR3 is CASSQLRVEGYTF. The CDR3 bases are TGCGCCAGCAGCCAATTGAGAGTAGAGGGCTACACCTTC.

The CDR3 protein is CASGLVRPNRAVQVTEAFF. The CDR3 DNA reads as TGTGCTAGTGGTTTGGTACGCCCGAACAGGGCGGTTCAAGTCACTGAAGCTTTCTTT. V usage is TRBV12-5 and J usage is TRBJ1-1; maybe TRBD1 (6 bases). CDR3 length: 19 amino acids. V was trimmed by 0 bases and J by 4 bases, leaving 24 bases between them. CDR1 is LGHNT, CDR2 FRNRAP, per germline.

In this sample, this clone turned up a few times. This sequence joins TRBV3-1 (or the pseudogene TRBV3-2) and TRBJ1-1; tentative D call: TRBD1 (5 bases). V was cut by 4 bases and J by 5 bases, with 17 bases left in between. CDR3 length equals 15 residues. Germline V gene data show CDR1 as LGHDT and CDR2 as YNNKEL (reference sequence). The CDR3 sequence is CASSPLGGVGTEAFF. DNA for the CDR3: TGTGCCAGCAGCCCCCTTGGAGGGGTGGGGACTGAAGCTTTCTTT.

The CDR3 DNA sequence: TGTGCCAGCAGCTTTAGCGGGGGCACAGATACGCAGTATTTT. This gives the protein CASSFSGGTDTQYF. The chain combines TRBV7-3 with TRBJ2-3; the match to TRBD2 covers 8 bases. Germline CDR1 is SGHTA and CDR2 is FQGTGA. Trimming took 3 bases from V and 1 from J; bases not matched to a gene: 0. The CDR3 contains 14 residues.

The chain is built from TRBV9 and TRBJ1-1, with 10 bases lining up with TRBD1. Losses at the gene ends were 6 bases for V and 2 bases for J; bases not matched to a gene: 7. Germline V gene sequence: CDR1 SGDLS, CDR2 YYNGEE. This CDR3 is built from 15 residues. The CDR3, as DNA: TGTGCCAGCACCCCCCGACAGGGGGCCAACACTGAAGCTTTCTTT. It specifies CASTPRQGANTEAFF. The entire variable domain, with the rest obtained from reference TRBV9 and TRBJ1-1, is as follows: DSGVTQTPKHLITATGQRVTLRCSPRSGDLSVYWYQQSLDQGLQFLIQYYNGEERAKGNILERFSAQQFPDLHSELNLSSLELGDSALYFCASTPRQGANTEAFFGQGTRLTVV.

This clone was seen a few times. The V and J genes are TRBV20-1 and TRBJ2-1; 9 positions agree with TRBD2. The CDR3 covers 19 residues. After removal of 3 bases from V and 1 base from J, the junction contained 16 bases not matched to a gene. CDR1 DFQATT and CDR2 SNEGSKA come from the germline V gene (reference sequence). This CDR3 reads CSASSWRGGTKRSYNEQFF. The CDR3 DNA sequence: TGCAGTGCTAGTAGTTGGCGGGGGGGGACTAAGAGGTCCTACAATGAGCAGTTCTTC.

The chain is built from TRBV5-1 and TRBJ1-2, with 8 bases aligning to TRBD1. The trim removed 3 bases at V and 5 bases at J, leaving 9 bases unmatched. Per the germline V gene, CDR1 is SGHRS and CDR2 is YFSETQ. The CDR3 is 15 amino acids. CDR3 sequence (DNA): TGCGCCAGCAGCTCGGCAGGGGGCGAACTTTATGGCTACACCTTC. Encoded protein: CASSSAGGELYGYTF.

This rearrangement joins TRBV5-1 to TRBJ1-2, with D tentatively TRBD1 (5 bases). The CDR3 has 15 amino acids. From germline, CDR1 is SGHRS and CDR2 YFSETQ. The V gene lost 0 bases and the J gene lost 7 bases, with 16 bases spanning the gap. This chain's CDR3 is CASSLAISQGGGYTF. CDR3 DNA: TGCGCCAGCAGCTTGGCCATAAGTCAGGGCGGTGGCTACACCTTC.

DNA of the CDR3: TGTGCCAGCAGCTTAGGTGGGACAGTCTCCACTGAAGCTTTCTTT. It specifies CASSLGGTVSTEAFF. The rearrangement joins TRBV11-2 to TRBJ1-1, with 7 bases identical to TRBD1. Germline V lookup: CDR1 SGHAT, CDR2 FQNNGV. CDR3 length: 15 amino acids. V lost 1 base to trimming and J lost 4 bases; unmatched junction nucleotides: 6.

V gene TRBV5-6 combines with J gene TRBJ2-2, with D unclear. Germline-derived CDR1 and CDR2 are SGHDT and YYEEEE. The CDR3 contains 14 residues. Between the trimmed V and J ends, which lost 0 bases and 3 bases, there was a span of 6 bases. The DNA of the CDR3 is TGTGCCAGCAGCTTGGGGAGATACACCGGGGAGCTGTTTTTT. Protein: CASSLGRYTGELFF.

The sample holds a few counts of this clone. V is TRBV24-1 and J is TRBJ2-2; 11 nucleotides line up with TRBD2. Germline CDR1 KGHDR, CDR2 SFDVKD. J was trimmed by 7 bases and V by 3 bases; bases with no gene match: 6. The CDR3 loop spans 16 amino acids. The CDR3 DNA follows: TGTGCCACCAGTGATCCTAGCGGGGGGCGTGGCGGGGAGCTGTTTTTT. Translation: CATSDPSGGRGGELFF.

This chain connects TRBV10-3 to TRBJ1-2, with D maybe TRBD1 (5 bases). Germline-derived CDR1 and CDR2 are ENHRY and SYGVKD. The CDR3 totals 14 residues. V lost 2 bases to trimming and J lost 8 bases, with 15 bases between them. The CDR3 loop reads CAISEGGTLGGYTF. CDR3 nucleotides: TGTGCCATCAGTGAGGGGGGGACGCTCGGAGGCTACACCTTC.

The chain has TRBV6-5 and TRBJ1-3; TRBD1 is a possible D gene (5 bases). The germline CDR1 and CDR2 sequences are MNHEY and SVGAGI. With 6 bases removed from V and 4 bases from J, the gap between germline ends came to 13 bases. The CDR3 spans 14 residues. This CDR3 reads CASRGPPPGNTIYF. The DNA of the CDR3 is TGTGCCAGCAGGGGGCCTCCTCCCGGAAACACCATATATTTT.

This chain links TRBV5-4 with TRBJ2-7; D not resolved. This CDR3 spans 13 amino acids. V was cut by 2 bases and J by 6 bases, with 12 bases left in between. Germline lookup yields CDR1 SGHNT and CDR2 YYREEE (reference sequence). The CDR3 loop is CASSFYSVGEQYF. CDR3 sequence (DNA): TGTGCCAGCAGCTTCTATTCGGTCGGCGAGCAGTACTTC.

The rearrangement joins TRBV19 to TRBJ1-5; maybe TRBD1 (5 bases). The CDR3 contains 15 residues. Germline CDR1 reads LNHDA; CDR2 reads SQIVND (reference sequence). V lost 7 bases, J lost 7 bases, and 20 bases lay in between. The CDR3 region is CASKDQSGGGQPQHF. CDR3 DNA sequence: TGTGCCAGTAAGGATCAGAGCGGGGGTGGACAGCCCCAGCATTTT. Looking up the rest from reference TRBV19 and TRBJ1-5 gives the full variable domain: DGGITQSPKYLFRKEGQNVTLSCEQNLNHDAMYWYRQDPGQGLRLIYYSQIVNDFQKGDIAEGYSVSREKKESFPLTVTSAQKNPTAFYLCASKDQSGGGQPQHFGDGTRLSIL.

The DNA of the CDR3 is TGTGCCAGCAGTGTGACTAGCGGGGGGGAGACCCAGTACTTC. Encoded protein: CASSVTSGGETQYF. The gene calls are TRBV2 and TRBJ2-5; 13 nucleotides align to TRBD2. The ends lost 4 bases at V and 5 bases at J; junction bases unmatched: 1. This CDR3 has 14 residues. Germline V gene sequence: CDR1 SNHLY, CDR2 FYNNEI.

CDR3 sequence (DNA): TGTGCCTGGAGTGTACTAGGGACAGCAAACTATGGCTACACCTTC. Translation gives CAWSVLGTANYGYTF. The chain uses TRBV30 and TRBJ1-2, with 7 bases identical to TRBD1. This CDR3 region has 15 residues. Trimming cost V 0 bases and J 2 bases; bases outside gene matches: 6. Germline CDR1 reads GTSNPN; CDR2 reads SVGIG (reference sequence).

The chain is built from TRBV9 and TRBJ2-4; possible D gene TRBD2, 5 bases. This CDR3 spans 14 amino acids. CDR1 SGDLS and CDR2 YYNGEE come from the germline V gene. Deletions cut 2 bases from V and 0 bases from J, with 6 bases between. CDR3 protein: CASSVGGAKNIQYF. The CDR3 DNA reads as TGTGCCAGCAGCGTTGGAGGAGCCAAAAACATTCAGTACTTC.

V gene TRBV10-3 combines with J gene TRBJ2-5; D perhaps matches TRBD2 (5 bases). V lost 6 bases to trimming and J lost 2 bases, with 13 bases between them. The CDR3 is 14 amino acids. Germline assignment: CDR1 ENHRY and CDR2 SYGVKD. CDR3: CAIRDHEGQETQYF. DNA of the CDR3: TGTGCCATCAGGGACCACGAGGGTCAAGAGACCCAGTACTTC.

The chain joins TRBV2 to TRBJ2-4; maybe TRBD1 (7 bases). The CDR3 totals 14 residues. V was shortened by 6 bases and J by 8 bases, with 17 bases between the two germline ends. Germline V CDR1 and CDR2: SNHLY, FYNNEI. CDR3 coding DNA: TGTGCCAGCAGGGGGCGGGACAGAGGAGACATTCAGTACTTC. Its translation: CASRGRDRGDIQYF.

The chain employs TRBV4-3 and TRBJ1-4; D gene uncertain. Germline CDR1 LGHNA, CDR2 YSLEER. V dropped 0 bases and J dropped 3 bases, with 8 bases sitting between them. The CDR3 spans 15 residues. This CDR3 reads CASSQDITANEKLFF. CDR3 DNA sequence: TGCGCCAGCAGCCAAGATATAACAGCTAATGAAAAACTGTTTTTT.

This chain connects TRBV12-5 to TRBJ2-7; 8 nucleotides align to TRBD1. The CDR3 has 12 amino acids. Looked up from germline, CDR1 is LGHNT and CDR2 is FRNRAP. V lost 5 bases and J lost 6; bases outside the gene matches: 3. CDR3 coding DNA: TGTGCTAGTGGTACGGGGACAGGCGAGCAGTACTTC. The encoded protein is CASGTGTGEQYF.

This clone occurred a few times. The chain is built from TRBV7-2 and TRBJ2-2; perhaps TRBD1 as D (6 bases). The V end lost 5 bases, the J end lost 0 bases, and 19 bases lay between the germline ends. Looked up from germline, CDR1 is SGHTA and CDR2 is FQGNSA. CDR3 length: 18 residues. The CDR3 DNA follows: TGTGCCAGCAGCCTAAAGATACAGGGCTTTTCGAACACCGGGGAGCTGTTTTTT. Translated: CASSLKIQGFSNTGELFF.

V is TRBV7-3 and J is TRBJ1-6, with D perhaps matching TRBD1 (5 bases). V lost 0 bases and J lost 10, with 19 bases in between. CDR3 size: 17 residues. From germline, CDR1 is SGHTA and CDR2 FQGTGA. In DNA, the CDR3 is TGTGCCAGCAGCTTAACGGGCGGGGGACCCCGGGGGTCACCCCTCCACTTT. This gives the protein CASSLTGGGPRGSPLHF.